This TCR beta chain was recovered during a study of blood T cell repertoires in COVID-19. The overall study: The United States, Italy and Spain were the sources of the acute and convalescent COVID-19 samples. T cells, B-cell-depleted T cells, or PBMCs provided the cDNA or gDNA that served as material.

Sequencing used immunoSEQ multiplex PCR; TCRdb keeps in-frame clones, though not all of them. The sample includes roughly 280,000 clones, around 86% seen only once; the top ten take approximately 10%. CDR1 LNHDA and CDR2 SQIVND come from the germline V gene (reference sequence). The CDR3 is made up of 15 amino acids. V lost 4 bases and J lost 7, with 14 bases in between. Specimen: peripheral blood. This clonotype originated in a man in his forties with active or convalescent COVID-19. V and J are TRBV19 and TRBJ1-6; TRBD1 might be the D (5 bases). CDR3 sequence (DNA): TGTGCCAGTAGTACAGGGCCACTGGGGAATTCACCCCTCCACTTT. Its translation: CASSTGPLGNSPLHF.